The T cell receptor beta chain described here comes from a study of tumor-infiltrating lymphocytes in primary liver carcinoma. General observations from the study: The top-250-clone fraction was significantly higher in tumors than in blood (p = 0.039).

For this clonotype: Its antigen is undetermined. One junction end disagrees with the germline gene, perhaps due to a read error.

Starting from approximately 500 ng of total RNA, TCR beta cDNA was produced with a primer in the constant region. Slightly modified ARM-PCR, run as three nested multiplex PCR rounds, produced the TCR beta libraries. The opening two PCR rounds, approximately 10 cycles each, paired TRBV1-TRBV30 forward primers with a C-beta reverse primer. TCRdb re-called the multiplex PCR reads with MiXCR, one entry per CDR3 protein. In the table there are 90,000 to 150,000 distinct CDR3 sequences, around 70% of which are singletons. Germline V gene data show CDR1 as SGHAT and CDR2 as FQNNGV. The CDR3 runs 15 residues. RNA and DNA were co-extracted from around 18-30 mg of unsorted bulk tissue. By surgical resection, the patients were treated for their primary liver carcinoma. Infection with HBV was chronic in patients; they were treatment-naive.

The TCR was taken from a woman aged 55-70 years with primary liver carcinoma and hepatitis B virus infection. The chain joins TRBV11-2 to TRBJ2-3; 7 positions match TRBD1. What was sequenced was tumor-adjacent normal liver tissue. The CDR3 nucleotides are TGTGCCAGTAGCTCAGGACAAGCAGGGACAGATACGCAATATTTT. Encoded protein: CASSSGQAGTDTQYF.